These 5 T cell receptor beta chains originate from one sample sequenced in a study of CD8+CD57+ T cells in acquired aplastic anemia. Template material for TCR beta VDJ and CDR3 profiling consisted of genomic DNA. TCRdb re-called the reads through MiXCR, storing one row per CDR3 protein. The sample records fewer than 300,000 distinct CDR3 sequences, 82% being singletons. Previously, flow cytometry had revealed CD8+CD57+ cell expansion in the patients chosen for sequencing. Sequencing input: sorted CD4+, CD8+, or CD8+CD57+ T cells (not recorded which) from PBMCs. Every receptor here comes from a human donor with aplastic anemia.

Points on this clonotype: At one of its ends the junction is not consistent with the germline gene, which may arise from a read error. The chain carries TRBV19 and TRBJ2-3, with 7 bases identical to TRBD2. Per germline, CDR1 LNHDA and CDR2 SQIVND (reference sequence). The CDR3 is made up of 15 amino acids. CDR3 loop: CASSIPAGAGDTQYF. CDR3 in DNA: TGTGCCAGCAGTATCCCTGCGGGAGCGGGTGATACGCAGTATTTT.

The CDR3 DNA reads as TGTGCCACCAGTAACAAAAAAACAGCTACAGATACGCAGTATTTT. Translation: CATSNKKTATDTQYF. The V and J genes are TRBV5-4 and TRBJ2-3; no clear D gene. CDR3 length equals 15 residues. Trimming took 9 bases from V and 3 from J, leaving 20 bases between them. CDR1 SGHNT and CDR2 YYREEE come from the germline V gene (reference sequence).

The J gene is TRBJ2-1, the V gene TRBV9; 7 bases map to TRBD2. The CDR3 consists of 16 residues. The germline gives CDR1 SGDLS, CDR2 YYNGEE. Trimming took 4 bases from V and 10 from J; bases not matched to a gene: 17. The CDR3 bases are TGTGCCAGCAGCATTCCCCTCAGCGGGGCGTCCGCGGAGCAGTTCTTC. Translated: CASSIPLSGASAEQFF.

This chain links TRBV10-2 with TRBJ1-2; 9 bases map to TRBD1. Germline values: CDR1 WSHSY, CDR2 SAAADI. The CDR3 sequence is 16 residues long. The J segment lost 6 bases and the V segment lost 6 bases, leaving 14 bases of the junction unmatched. CDR3 nucleotides: TGCGCCAGCAGCTCCAAACCGGGACAGGGTTATGATGGCTACACCTTC. This gives the protein CASSSKPGQGYDGYTF.

The DNA for the CDR3 is TGTGCCAGCAGCTTTCAGGGAGGTCGGGATACGCAGTATTTT. This sequence encodes CASSFQGGRDTQYF. The rearrangement uses TRBV7-9 and TRBJ2-3; perhaps TRBD2 as D (6 bases). The CDR3 runs 14 residues. Germline values: CDR1 SEHNR, CDR2 FQNEAQ (reference sequence). V was trimmed by 3 bases and J by 6 bases, leaving 13 bases between them.